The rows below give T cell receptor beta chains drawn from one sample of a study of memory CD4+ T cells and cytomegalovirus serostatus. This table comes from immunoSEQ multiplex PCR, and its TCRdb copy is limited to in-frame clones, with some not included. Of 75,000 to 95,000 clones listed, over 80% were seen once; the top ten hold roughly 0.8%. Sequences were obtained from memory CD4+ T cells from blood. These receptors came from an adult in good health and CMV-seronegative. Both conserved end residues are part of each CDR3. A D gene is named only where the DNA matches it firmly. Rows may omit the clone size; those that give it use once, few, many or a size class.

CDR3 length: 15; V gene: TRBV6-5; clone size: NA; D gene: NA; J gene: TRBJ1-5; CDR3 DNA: TGTGCCAGCAGTTACTCAGGGGATGGGAATCAGCCCCAGCATTTT; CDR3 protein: CASSYSGDGNQPQHF
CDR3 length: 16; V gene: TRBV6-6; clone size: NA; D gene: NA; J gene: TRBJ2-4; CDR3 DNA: TGTGCCAGCAGGCCCCCGAGGGGACTAGCCAAAAACATTCAGTACTTC; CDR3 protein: CASRPPRGLAKNIQYF
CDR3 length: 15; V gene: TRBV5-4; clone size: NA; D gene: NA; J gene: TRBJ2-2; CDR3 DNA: TGTGCCAGCAGCTTGGCCTTGGGGAGGACCGGGGAGCTGTTTTTT; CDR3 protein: CASSLALGRTGELFF
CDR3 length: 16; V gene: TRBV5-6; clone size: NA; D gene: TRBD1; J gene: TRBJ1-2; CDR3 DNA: TGTGCCAGCAGCGTACGACCGGGACAGGGGGCTGGTGGCTACACCTTC; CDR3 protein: CASSVRPGQGAGGYTF
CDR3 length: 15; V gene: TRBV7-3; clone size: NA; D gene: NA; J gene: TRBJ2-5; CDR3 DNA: TGTGCCAGCAGCGGAAAGTTCGCAGGAGAAGAGACCCAGTACTTC; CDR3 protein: CASSGKFAGEETQYF
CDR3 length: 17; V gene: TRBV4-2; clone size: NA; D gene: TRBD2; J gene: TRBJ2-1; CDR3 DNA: TGTGCCAGCAGCCAAGACGTAGCGGGGGGGCCTATGGGTGAGCAGTTCTTC; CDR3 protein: CASSQDVAGGPMGEQFF
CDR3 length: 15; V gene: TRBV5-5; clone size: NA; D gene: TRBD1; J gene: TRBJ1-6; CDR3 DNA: TGTGCCAGCAGCTTGGTTGGGACAGGGGATTCACCCCTCCACTTT; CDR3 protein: CASSLVGTGDSPLHF
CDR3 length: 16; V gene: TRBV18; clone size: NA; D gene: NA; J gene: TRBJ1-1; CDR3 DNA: TGTGCCAGCTCACCAAACGCCGAGAATACGAACACTGAAGCTTTCTTT; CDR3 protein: CASSPNAENTNTEAFF
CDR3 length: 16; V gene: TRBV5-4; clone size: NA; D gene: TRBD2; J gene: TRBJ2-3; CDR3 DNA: TGTGCCAGCAGCCCCCAACTAGCGGGGGCCACAGATACGCAGTATTTT; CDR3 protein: CASSPQLAGATDTQYF
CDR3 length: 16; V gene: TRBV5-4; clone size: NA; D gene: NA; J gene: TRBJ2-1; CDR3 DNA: TGTGCCAGCAGCTTGAAGGGGAGACCTACCTACAATGAGCAGTTCTTC; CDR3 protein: CASSLKGRPTYNEQFF
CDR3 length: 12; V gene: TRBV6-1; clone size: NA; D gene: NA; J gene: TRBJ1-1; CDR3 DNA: TGTGCCACAGGCACCTTTGGACGGGAAGCTTTCTTT; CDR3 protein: CATGTFGREAFF
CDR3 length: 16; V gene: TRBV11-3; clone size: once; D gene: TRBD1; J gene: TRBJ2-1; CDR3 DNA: TGTGCCAGCAGCTCCTTTGGACAGGGGGCGAGCAATGAGCAGTTCTTC; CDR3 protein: CASSSFGQGASNEQFF
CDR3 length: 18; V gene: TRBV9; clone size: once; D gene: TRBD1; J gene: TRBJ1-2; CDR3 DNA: TGTGCCAGCAGCCCCCGCGAGACAGGGGGAGATTTCGACTATGGCTACACCTTC; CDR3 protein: CASSPRETGGDFDYGYTF
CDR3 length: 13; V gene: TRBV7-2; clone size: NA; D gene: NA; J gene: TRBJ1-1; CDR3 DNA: TGTGCCAGCAGCTTAATCAGGGAGGCTGAAGCTTTCTTT; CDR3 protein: CASSLIREAEAFF
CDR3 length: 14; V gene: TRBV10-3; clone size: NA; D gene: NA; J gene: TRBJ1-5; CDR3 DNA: TGTGCCATCAGTGAGGGCGCAGTAGTCGGCCCCCAGCATTTT; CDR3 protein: CAISEGAVVGPQHF
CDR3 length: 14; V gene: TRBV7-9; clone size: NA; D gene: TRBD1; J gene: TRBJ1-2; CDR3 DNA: TGTGCCAGCAGATCGACAGGGTGGGACTATGGCTACACCTTC; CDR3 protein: CASRSTGWDYGYTF
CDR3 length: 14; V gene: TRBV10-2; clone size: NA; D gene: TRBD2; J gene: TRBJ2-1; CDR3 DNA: TGCGCCAGCAGAAAGGACCGGGGGGACAATGAGCAGTTCTTC; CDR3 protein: CASRKDRGDNEQFF
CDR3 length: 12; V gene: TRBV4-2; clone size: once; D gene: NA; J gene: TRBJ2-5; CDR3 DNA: TGTGCCAGCAGCCAAGAGTATGGGACCCAGTACTTC; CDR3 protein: CASSQEYGTQYF
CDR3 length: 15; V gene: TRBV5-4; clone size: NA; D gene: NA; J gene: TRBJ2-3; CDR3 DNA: TGTGCCAGCAGCCATCTAGGTGGGGGCACAGATACGCAGTATTTT; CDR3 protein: CASSHLGGGTDTQYF
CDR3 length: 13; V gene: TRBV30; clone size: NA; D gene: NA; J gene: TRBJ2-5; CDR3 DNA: TGTGCCTGGAGTCCCGGACGGGAAGAGACCCAGTACTTC; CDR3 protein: CAWSPGREETQYF
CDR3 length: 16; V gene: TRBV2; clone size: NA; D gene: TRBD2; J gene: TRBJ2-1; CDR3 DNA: TGTGCCAGCAGTGGGGGTAGCGGGCGCTCCTACAATGAGCAGTTCTTC; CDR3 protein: CASSGGSGRSYNEQFF
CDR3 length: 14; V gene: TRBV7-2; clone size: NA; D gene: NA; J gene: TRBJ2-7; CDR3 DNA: TGTGCCAGCAGCTTAGATGGTGGGCCTTACGAGCAGTACTTC; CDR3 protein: CASSLDGGPYEQYF
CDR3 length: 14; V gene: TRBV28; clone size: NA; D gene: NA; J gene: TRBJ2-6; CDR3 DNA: TGTGCCAGCAGCTCCGGGACCGGGGCCAACGTCCTGACTTTC; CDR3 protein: CASSSGTGANVLTF
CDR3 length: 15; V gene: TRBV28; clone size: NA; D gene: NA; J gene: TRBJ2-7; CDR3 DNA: TGTGCCAGCAGTTTAGTCGACAGGAAAACCTACGAGCAGTACTTC; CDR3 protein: CASSLVDRKTYEQYF
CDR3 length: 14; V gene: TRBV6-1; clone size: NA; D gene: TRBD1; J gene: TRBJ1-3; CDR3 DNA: TGTGCCAGCGGGGGGACAGGGGATGGAAACACCATATATTTT; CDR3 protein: CASGGTGDGNTIYF
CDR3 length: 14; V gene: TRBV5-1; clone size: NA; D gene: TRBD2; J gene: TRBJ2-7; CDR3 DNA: TGCGCCAGCAGCCGGACTAGCGGGGTTTTAGAGCAGTACTTC; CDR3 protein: CASSRTSGVLEQYF
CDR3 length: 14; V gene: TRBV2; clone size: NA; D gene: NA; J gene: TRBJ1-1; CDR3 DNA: TGTGCCAGCAGTCGCACGACTTTGAACACTGAAGCTTTCTTT; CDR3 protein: CASSRTTLNTEAFF
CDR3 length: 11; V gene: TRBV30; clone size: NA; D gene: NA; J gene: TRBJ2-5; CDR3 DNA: TGTGCCTGGAGTGTAGGGGAGACCCAGTACTTC; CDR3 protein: CAWSVGETQYF
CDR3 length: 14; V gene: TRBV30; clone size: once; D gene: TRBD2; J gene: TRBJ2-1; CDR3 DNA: TGTGCCTCGTTAGCGGGGGGTAACCCTAATGAGCAGTTCTTC; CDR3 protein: CASLAGGNPNEQFF
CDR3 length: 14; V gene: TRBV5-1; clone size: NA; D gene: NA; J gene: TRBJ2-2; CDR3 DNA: TGCGCCAGCAGCGTGGGAGTAGCGGCCACGGAGCTGTTTTTT; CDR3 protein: CASSVGVAATELFF
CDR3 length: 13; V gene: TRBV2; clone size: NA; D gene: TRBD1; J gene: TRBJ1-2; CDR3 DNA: TGTGCCAGCAGTGAAGACAGGGGTGGCGGCTACACCTTC; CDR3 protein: CASSEDRGGGYTF
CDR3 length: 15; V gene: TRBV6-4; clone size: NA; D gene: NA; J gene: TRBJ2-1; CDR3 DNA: TGTGCCAGCAGTGATATGGGCGAAAGTTACAATGAGCAGTTCTTC; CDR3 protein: CASSDMGESYNEQFF
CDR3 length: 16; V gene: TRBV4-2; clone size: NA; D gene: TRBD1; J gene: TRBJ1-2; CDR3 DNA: TGTGCCAGCAGCCTGGGCCGACAGGGAAACGTTAATGGCTACACCTTC; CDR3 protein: CASSLGRQGNVNGYTF
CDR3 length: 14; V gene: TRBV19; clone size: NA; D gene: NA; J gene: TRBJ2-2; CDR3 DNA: TGTGCCAGTAGTATAGGGGCGGGAACCGGGGAGCTGTTTTTT; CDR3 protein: CASSIGAGTGELFF
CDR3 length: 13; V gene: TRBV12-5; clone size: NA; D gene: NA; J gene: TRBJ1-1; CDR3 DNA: TGTGCTAGTGGTTTCGGAGAATACACTGAAGCTTTCTTT; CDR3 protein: CASGFGEYTEAFF
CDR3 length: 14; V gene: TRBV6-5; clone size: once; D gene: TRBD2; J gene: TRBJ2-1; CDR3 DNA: TGTGCCAGCAGTTACGCACTAGCGGCCAATGAGCAGTTCTTC; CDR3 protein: CASSYALAANEQFF
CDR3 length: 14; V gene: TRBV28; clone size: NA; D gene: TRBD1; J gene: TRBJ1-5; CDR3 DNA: TGTGCCAGCAGTCCGGACAGGGGGCCTCAGCCCCAGCATTTT; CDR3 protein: CASSPDRGPQPQHF
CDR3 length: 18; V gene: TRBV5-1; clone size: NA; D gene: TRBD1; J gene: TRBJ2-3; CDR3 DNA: TGCGCCAGCAGCTTGGTCCTACAGGGGGCTGGTGGCACAGATACGCAGTATTTT; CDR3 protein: CASSLVLQGAGGTDTQYF
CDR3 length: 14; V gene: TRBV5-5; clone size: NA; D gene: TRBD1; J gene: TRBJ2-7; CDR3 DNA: TGTGCCAGCAGTATTACAGGGGGCGCCTACGAGCAGTACTTC; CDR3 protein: CASSITGGAYEQYF
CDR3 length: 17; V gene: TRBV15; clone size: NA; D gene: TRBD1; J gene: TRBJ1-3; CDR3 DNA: TGTGCCACCAGCAGAGATCCGTCAGGGGGCTCTGGAAACACCATATATTTT; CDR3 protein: CATSRDPSGGSGNTIYF
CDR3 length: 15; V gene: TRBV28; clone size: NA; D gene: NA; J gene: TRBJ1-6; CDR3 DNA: TGTGCCAGCAGGGTATGGGGGGCGAATAATTCACCCCTCCACTTT; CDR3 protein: CASRVWGANNSPLHF